The clone carrying this T cell receptor (beta chain) was observed a handful of times. Its antigen is unknown. The CDR3 consists of 13 residues. The V end lost 5 bases, the J end lost 1 base, and 11 bases lay between the germline ends. Germline lookup yields CDR1 DFQATT and CDR2 SNEGSKA (reference sequence). Preparation of the TCRbeta library involved a method that used unique molecular identifiers. TCRdb re-analysed the PCR reads in MiXCR, keeping a single row per CDR3 protein. The sample contains just over 950,000 distinct CDR3 sequences, around 30% of which appear only once. The data are from a study of T-cell reconstitution after alpha-beta-depleted transplantation in children. Study-wide results and limits: After transplant, high TCRbeta diversity at day 60 in some patients arose from surviving recipient T cells and thymic progenitors. After one year, T-cell counts and TCRbeta diversity mostly came from new T cells. Approximately two months post-transplant, alpha-beta T cells reportedly originated from several hundred expanded graft clones.

The sequencing used PBMCs, mostly from graft donor cells, collected 360 days after TCRalphabeta/CD19-depleted stem cell transplant. The V call is TRBV20-1, the J call TRBJ2-5; TRBD2 is a possible D gene (6 bases). This TCR derives from a boy younger than two who had a stem cell transplant for SCID, so the T cells may come from the graft donor. The CDR3 is CSAWRGVQETQYF. CDR3 DNA sequence: TGCAGTGCTTGGCGGGGTGTCCAAGAGACCCAGTACTTC.